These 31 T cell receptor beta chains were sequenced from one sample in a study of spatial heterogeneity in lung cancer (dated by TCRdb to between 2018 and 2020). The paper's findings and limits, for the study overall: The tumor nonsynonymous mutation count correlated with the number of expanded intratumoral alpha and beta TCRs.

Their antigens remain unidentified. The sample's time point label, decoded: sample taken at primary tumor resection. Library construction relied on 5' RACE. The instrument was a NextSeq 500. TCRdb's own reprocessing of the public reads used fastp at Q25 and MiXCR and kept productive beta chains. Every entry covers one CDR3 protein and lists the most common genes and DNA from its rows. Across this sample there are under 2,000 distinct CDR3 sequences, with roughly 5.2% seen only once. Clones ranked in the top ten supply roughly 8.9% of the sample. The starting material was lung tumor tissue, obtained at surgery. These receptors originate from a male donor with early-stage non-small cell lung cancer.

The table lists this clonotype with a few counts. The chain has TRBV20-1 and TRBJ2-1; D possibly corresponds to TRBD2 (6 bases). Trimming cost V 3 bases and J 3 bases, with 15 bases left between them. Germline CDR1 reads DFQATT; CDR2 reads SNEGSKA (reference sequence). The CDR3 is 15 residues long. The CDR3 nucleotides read TGCAGTGCTAGTCAACCGGGACTGGGCTACAATGAGCAGTTCTTC. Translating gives CSASQPGLGYNEQFF.

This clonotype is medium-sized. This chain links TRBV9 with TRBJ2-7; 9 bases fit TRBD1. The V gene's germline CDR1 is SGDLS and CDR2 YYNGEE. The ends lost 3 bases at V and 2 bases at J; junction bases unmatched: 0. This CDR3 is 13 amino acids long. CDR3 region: CASSGQGAYEQYF. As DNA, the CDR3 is TGTGCCAGCAGCGGACAGGGGGCCTACGAGCAGTACTTC.

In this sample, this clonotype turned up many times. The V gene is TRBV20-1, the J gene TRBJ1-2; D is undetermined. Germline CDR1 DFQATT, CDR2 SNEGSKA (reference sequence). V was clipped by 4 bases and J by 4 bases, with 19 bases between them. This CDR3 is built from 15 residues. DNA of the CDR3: TGCAGTGCTACAGGCACACCCGTCACGATCTATGGCTACACCTTC. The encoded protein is CSATGTPVTIYGYTF.

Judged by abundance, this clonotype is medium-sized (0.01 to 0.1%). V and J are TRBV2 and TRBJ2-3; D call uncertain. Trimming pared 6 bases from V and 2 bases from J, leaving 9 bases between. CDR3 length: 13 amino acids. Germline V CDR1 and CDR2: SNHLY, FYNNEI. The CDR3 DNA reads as TGTGCCAGCAGAGGAGACAACACAGATACGCAGTATTTT. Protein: CASRGDNTDTQYF.

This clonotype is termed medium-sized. The CDR3 coding sequence is TGTGCCAGCAGCGACAGGGTCCGCACCGGGGAGCTGTTTTTT. Encoded protein: CASSDRVRTGELFF. The V call is TRBV6-4, the J call TRBJ2-2, with TRBD1 identical over 7 bases. Germline CDR1 reads MRHNA; CDR2 reads SNTAGT. This CDR3 comprises 14 residues. The V segment lost 6 bases and the J segment 4 bases; nucleotides outside the gene matches: 5.

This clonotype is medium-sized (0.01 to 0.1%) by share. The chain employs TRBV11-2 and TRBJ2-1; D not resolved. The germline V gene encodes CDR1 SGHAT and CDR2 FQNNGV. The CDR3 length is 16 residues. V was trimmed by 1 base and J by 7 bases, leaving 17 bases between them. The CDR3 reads CASSLVVWSTMNEQFF. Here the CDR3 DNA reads TGTGCCAGCAGCTTAGTAGTGTGGTCCACGATGAATGAGCAGTTCTTC. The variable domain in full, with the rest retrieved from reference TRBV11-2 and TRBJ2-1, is EAGVAQSPRYKIIEKRQSVAFWCNPISGHATLYWYQQILGQGPKLLIQFQNNGVVDDSQLPKDRFSAERLKGVDSTLKIQPAKLEDSAVYLCASSLVVWSTMNEQFFGPGTRLTVL.

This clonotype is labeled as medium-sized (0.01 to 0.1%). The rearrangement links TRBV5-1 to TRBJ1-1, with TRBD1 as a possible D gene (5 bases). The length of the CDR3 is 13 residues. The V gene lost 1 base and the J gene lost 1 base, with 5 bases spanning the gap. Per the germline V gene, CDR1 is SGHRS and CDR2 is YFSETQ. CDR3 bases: TGCGCCAGCAGCTTGCAGGGGAACACTGAAGCTTTCTTT. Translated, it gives CASSLQGNTEAFF.

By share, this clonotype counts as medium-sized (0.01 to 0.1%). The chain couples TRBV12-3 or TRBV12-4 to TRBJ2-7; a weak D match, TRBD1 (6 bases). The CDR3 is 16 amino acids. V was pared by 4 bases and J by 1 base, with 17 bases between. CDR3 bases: TGTGCCAGCAGTTCTTCCGGGACAAGGAGGTCCTACGAGCAGTACTTC. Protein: CASSSSGTRRSYEQYF.

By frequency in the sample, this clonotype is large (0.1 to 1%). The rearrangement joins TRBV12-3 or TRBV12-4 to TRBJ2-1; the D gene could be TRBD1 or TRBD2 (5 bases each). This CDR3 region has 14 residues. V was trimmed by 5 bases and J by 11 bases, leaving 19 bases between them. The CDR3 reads CASSLGTGDGKQFF. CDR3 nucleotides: TGTGCCAGCAGTCTTGGGACCGGGGATGGGAAGCAGTTCTTC.

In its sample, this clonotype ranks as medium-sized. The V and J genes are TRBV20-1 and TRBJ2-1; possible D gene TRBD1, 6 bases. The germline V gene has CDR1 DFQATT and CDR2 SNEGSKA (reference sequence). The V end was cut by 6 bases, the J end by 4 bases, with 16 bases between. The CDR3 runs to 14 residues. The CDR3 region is CSAPPLDSYNEQFF. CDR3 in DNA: TGCAGTGCGCCCCCCCTGGACAGTTACAATGAGCAGTTCTTC.

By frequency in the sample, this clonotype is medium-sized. This CDR3 is CSARDPGPTDEQFF. The CDR3 nucleotides are TGCAGTGCTAGAGATCCCGGGCCTACGGATGAGCAGTTCTTC. This sequence joins TRBV20-1 and TRBJ2-1; D remains ambiguous. The CDR3 totals 14 residues. V lost 0 bases, J lost 8 bases, and 14 bases lay in between. Germline V gene sequence: CDR1 DFQATT, CDR2 SNEGSKA (reference sequence).

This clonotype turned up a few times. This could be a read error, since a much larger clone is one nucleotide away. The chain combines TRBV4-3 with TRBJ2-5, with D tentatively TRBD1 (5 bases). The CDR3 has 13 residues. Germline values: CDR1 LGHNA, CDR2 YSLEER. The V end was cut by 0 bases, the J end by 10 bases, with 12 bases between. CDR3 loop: CASSQDYAGIQYF. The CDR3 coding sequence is TGCGCCAGCAGCCAAGATTACGCAGGGATCCAGTACTTC.

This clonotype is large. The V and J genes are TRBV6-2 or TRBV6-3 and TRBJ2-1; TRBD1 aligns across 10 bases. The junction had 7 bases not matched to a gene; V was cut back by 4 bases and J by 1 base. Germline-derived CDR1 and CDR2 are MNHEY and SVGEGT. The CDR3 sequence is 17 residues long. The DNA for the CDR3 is TGTGCCAGCAGTTTTCCGGGACAGGGGATATCCTACAATGAGCAGTTCTTC. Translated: CASSFPGQGISYNEQFF.

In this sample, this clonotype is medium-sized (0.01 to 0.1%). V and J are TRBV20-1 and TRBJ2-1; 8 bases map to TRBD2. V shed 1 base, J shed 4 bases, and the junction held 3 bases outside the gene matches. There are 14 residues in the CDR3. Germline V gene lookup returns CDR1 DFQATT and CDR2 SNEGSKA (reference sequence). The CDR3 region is CSARGRGAYNEQFF. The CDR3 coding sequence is TGCAGTGCTAGAGGGCGGGGGGCGTACAATGAGCAGTTCTTC.

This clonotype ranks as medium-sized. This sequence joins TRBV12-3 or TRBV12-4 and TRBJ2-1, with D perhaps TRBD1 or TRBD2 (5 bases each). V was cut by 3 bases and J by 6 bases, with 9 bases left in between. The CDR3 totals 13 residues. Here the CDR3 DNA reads TGTGCCAGCAGTTTGGGTGGGGGCAATGAGCAGTTCTTC. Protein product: CASSLGGGNEQFF.

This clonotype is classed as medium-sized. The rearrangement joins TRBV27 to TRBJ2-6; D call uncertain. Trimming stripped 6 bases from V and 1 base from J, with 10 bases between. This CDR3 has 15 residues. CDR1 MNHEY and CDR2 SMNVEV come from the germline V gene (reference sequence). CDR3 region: CASRYLASGANVLTF. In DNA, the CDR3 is TGTGCCAGCAGGTATTTGGCGTCTGGGGCCAACGTCCTGACTTTC.

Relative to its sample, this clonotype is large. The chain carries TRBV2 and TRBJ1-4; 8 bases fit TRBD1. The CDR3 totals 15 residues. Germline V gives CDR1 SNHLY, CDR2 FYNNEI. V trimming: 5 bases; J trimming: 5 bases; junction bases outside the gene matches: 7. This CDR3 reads CASSPRQGRNEKLFF. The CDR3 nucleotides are TGTGCCAGCAGTCCCCGACAGGGGAGGAATGAAAAACTGTTTTTT. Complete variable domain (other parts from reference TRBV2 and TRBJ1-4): EPEVTQTPSHQVTQMGQEVILRCVPISNHLYFYWYRQILGQKVEFLVSFYNNEISEKSEIFDDQFSVERPDGSNFTLKIRSTKLEDSAMYFCASSPRQGRNEKLFFGSGTQLSVL.

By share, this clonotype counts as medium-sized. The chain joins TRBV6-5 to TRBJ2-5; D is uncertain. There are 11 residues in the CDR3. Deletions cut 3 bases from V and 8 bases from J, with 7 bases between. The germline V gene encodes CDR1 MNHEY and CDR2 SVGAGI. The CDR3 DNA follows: TGTGCCAGCAGTTATTCGTACACCCAGTACTTC. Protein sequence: CASSYSYTQYF.

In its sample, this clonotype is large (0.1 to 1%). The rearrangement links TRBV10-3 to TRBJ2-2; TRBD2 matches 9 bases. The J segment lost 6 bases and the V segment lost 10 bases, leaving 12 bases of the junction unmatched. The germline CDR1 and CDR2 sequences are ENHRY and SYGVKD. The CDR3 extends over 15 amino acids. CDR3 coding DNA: TGTGCCACCACCCCTAGCGGGGCCTCTTCCGGGGAGCTGTTTTTT. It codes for CATTPSGASSGELFF.

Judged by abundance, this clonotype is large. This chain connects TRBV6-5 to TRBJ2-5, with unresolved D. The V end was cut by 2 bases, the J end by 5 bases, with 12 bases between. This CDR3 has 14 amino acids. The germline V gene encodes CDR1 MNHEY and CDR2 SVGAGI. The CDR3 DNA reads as TGTGCCAGCAGTTACGGTGCGCGGTGGGAGACCCAGTACTTC. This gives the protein CASSYGARWETQYF.

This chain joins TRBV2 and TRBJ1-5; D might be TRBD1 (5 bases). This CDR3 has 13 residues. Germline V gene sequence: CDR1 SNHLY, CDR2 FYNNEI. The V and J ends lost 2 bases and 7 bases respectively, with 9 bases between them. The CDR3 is CASSEKQVQPQHF. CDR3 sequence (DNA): TGTGCCAGCAGTGAAAAACAGGTGCAGCCCCAGCATTTT.

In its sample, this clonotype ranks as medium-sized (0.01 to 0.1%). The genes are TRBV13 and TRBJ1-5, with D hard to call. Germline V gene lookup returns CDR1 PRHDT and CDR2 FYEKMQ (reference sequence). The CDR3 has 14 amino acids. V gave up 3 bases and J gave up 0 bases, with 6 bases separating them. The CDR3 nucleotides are TGTGCCAGCAGCTTTGGCCTTAGCAATCAGCCCCAGCATTTT. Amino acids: CASSFGLSNQPQHF.

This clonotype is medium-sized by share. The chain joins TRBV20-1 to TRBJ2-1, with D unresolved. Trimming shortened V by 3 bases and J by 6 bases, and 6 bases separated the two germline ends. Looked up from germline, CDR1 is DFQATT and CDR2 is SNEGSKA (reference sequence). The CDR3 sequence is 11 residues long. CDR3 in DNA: TGCAGTGCTAGTCTTTCCAATGAGCAGTTCTTC. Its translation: CSASLSNEQFF.

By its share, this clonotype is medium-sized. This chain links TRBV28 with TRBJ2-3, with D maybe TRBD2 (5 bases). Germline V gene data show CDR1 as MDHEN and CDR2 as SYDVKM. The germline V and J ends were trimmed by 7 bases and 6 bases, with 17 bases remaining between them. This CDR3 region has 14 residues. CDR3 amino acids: CASKLGLYRDTQYF. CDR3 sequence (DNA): TGTGCCAGCAAACTCGGACTTTATAGGGATACGCAGTATTTT.

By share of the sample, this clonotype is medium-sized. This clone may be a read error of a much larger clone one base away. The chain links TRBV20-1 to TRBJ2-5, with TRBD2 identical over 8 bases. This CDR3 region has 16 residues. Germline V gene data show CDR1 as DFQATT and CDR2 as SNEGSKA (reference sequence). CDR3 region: CSTRAPPGGGQETQYF. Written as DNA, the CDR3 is TGCAGTACTAGAGCTCCCCCGGGGGGGGGGCAAGAGACCCAGTACTTC.

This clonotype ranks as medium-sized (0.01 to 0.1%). CDR3 in DNA: TGTGCCACCGGGGACTACTACGAGCAGTACTTC. It yields the protein CATGDYYEQYF. V usage is TRBV28 and J usage is TRBJ2-7; 7 nucleotides agree with TRBD2. The junction had 3 bases not matched to a gene; V was cut back by 10 bases and J by 3 bases. The CDR3 extends over 11 amino acids. CDR1 and CDR2 from the germline V gene are MDHEN and SYDVKM.

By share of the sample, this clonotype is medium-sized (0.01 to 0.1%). CDR3 amino acids: CASAQGSQPQHF. The CDR3 DNA is TGTGCCAGCGCACAGGGGAGCCAGCCCCAGCATTTT. The chain recombines TRBV7-9 with TRBJ1-5; 7 bases match TRBD1. The CDR3 is 12 amino acids. Germline V gene sequence: CDR1 SEHNR, CDR2 FQNEAQ (reference sequence). V was clipped by 8 bases and J by 7 bases; unmatched bases: 5. The variable domain in full, with the rest retrieved from reference TRBV7-9 and TRBJ1-5, is DTGVSQNPRHKITKRGQNVTFRCDPISEHNRLYWYRQTLGQGPEFLTYFQNEAQLEKSRLLSDRFSAERPKGSFSTLEIQRTEQGDSAMYLCASAQGSQPQHFGDGTRLSIL.

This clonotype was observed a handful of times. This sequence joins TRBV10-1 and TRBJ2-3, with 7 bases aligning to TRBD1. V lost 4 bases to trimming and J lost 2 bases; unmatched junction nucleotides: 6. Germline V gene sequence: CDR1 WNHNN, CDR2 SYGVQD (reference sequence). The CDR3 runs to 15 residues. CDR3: CASSVRQGATDTQYF. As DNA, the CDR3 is TGCGCCAGCAGTGTCCGACAGGGAGCCACAGATACGCAGTATTTT.

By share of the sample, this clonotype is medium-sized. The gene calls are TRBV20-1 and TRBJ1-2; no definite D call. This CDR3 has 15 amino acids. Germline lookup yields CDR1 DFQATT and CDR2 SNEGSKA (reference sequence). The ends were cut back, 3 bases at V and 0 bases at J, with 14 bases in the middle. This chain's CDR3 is CSARDQVKANYGYTF. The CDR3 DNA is TGCAGTGCTAGGGATCAAGTCAAAGCTAACTATGGCTACACCTTC.

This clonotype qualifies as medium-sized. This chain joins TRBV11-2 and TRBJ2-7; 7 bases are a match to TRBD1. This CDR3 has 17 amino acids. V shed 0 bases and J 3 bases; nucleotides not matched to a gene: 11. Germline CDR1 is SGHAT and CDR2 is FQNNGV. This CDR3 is CASSLDRGQPHFYEQYF. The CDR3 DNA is TGTGCCAGCAGCTTAGATCGGGGACAGCCTCACTTCTACGAGCAGTACTTC.

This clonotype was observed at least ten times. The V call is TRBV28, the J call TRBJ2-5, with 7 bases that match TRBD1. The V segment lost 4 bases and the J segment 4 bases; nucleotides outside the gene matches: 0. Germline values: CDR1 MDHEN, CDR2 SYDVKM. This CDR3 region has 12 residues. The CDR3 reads CASSWDRETQYF. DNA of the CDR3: TGTGCCAGCAGTTGGGACAGAGAGACCCAGTACTTC.